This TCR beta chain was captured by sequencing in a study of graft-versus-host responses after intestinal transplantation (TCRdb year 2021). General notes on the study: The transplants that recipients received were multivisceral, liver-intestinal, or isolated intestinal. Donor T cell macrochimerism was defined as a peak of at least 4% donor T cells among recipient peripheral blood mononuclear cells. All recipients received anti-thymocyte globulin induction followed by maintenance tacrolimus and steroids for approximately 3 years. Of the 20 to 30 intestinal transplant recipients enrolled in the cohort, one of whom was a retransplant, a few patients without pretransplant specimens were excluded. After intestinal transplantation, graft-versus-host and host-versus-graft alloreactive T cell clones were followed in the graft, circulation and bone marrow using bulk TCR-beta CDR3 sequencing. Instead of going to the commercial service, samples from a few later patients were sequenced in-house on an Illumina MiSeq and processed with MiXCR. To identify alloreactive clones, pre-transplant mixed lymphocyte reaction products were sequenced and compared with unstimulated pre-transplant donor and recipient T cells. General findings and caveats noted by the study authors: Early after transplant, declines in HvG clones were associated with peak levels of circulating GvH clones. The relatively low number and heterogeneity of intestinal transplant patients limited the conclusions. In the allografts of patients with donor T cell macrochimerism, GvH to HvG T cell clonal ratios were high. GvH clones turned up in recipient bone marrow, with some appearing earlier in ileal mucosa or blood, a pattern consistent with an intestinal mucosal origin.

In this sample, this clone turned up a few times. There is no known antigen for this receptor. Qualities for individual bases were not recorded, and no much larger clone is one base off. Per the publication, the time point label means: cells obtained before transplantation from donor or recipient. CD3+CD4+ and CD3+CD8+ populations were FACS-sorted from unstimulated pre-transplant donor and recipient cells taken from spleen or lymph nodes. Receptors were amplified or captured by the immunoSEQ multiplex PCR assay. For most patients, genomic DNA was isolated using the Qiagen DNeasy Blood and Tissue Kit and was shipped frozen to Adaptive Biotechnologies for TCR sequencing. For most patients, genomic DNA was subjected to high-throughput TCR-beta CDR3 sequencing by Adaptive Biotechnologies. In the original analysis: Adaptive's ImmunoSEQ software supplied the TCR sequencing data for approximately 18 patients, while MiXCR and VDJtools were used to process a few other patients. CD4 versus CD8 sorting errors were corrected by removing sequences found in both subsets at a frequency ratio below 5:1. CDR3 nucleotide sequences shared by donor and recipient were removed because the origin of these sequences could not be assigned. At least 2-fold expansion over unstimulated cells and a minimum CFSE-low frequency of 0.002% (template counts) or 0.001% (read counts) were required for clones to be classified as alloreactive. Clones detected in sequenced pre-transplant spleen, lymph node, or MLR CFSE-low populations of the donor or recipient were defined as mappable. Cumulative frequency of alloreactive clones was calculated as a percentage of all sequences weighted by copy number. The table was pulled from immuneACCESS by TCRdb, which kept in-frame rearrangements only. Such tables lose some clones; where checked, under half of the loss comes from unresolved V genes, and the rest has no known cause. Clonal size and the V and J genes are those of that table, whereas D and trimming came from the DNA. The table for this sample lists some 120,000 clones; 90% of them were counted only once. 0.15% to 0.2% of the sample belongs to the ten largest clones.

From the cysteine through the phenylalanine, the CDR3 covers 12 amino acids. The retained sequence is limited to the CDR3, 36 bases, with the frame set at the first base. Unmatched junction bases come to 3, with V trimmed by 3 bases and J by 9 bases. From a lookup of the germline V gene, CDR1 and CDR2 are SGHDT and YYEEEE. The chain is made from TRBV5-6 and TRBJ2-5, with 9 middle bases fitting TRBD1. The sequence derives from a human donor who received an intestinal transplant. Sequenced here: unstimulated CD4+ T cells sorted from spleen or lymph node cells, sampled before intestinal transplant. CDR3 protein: CASSYTGGSQYF. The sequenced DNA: TGTGCCAGCAGCTATACAGGGGGCTCCCAGTACTTC.